This TCR beta chain was retrieved from a study of spatial heterogeneity in lung cancer. This clonotype was recorded at least ten times. Stated time point: blood at routine non-recurrence follow-up after resection. TCRdb re-derived calls from the 5' RACE reads in MiXCR, one entry per CDR3 protein. This repertoire shows under 45,000 distinct CDR3 sequences, around 6.9% found once; its top ten account for around 9.4%. Per germline, CDR1 MNHNS and CDR2 SASEGT. V lost 0 bases to trimming and J lost 5 bases; unmatched junction nucleotides: 5. The CDR3 runs to 16 residues. The specimen was PBMCs, collected at follow-up. The V and J genes are TRBV6-1 and TRBJ1-5; 9 bases align to TRBD1. This sequence was found in a male donor with early-stage non-small cell lung cancer. In DNA form, the CDR3 reads TGTGCCAGCAGTGAAGCCGCGACAGGGGGTTATCAGCCCCAGCATTTT. This sequence encodes CASSEAATGGYQPQHF.